The 9 T cell receptor beta chains listed next were all sequenced from one sample in a study of prognosis after radiotherapy for stage I lung cancer. Amplicons of TCR beta CDR3 were generated from genomic DNA by two-round multiplex PCR. Gene-specific primers for each TRBV and TRBJ gene drove first-round PCR. MiXCR, run by TCRdb on the multiplex PCR reads, gives a single entry per CDR3 protein. The table lists approximately 16,000 distinct CDR3 sequences, roughly 30% of them singletons. This specimen was PBMCs, taken before or after stereotactic body radiation therapy (not recorded which). The receptor source for this set is a donor over 45 with non-small cell lung cancer.

There are many counts of this clonotype. The genes are TRBV7-2 and TRBJ2-3, with unresolved D. The germline CDR1 and CDR2 sequences are SGHTA and FQGNSA. The CDR3 runs to 16 residues. Between the trimmed V and J ends, which lost 5 bases and 6 bases, there was a span of 21 bases. DNA for the CDR3: TGTGCCAGCAGCCGAAAGGGCGGAAGCCGCCTGGATACGCAGTATTTT. This translates into CASSRKGGSRLDTQYF.

This clonotype has at least ten counts. The rearrangement links TRBV4-1 to TRBJ2-3, with 7 bases that match TRBD2. The J segment lost 4 bases and the V segment lost 4 bases, leaving 11 bases of the junction unmatched. The CDR3 sequence is 16 residues long. Germline V gene lookup returns CDR1 MGHRA and CDR2 YSYEKL. The DNA for the CDR3 is TGCGCCAGCAGCCGCGTAGCAGGGAGGGAGCCAGATACGCAGTATTTT. Translation gives CASSRVAGREPDTQYF.

This clonotype was seen repeatedly, ten times or more. This could be a read error, since a much larger clone is one nucleotide away. The V call is TRBV6-1, the J call TRBJ2-1; TRBD2 agrees at 9 bases. V was clipped by 8 bases and J by 13 bases; unmatched bases: 9. The CDR3 consists of 12 residues. CDR1 and CDR2 (germline): MNHNS, SASEGT. CDR3 in amino acids: CASRPGGRVQFF. In DNA, the CDR3 is TGTGCCAGCCGGCCTGGCGGGAGGGTTCAGTTCTTC.

The table lists this clonotype with many counts. The chain has TRBV5-1 and TRBJ2-2, with D perhaps assigned TRBD1 or TRBD2 (5 bases each). V was clipped by 1 base and J by 0 bases, with 10 bases between them. Germline CDR1 SGHRS, CDR2 YFSETQ. This CDR3 spans 16 amino acids. For the CDR3, the DNA is TGCGCCAGCAGCTTGTTGGGGACCTCGAACACCGGGGAGCTGTTTTTT. It is translated as CASSLLGTSNTGELFF.

The sample holds a few counts of this clonotype. A far larger clone lies a single base away; this is likely a read error. The CDR3 ends on some other residue instead of the conserved phenylalanine or tryptophan, so this is likely a read error. The gene calls are TRBV6-4 and TRBJ2-1, with D possibly called TRBD1 or TRBD2 (5 bases each). V was clipped by 6 bases and J by 4 bases, with 16 bases between them. The germline V gene encodes CDR1 MRHNA and CDR2 SNTAGT. The CDR3 spans 15 residues. DNA for the CDR3: TGTGCCAGCAGGCTCCGGGACGGGGCTTACAATGAGCAGTTCCTC. This encodes CASRLRDGAYNEQFL.

Details on this clonotype: This likely traces to a read error, being one base from a far larger clone. This sequence joins TRBV7-2 and TRBJ2-1; TRBD2 agrees at 13 bases. The V gene's germline CDR1 is SGHTA and CDR2 FQGNSA. The length of the CDR3 is 14 residues. The DNA for the CDR3 is TGTGTCAGCGGACTAGCGGGAGTAATCAATGAGCAGTTCTTC. It encodes CVSGLAGVINEQFF.

This clonotype was counted ten times or more. The genes are TRBV11-2 and TRBJ1-2; 9 nucleotides align to TRBD1. The CDR3 totals 17 residues. CDR1 and CDR2 (germline): SGHAT, FQNNGV. The junction had 11 bases not matched to a gene; V was cut back by 4 bases and J by 2 bases. The CDR3 loop reads CASSSLPPGQGNYGYTF. CDR3 in DNA: TGTGCCAGCAGCTCCCTCCCCCCGGGACAGGGAAACTATGGCTACACCTTC.

About this clonotype: An end of the junction differs from the germline gene, which may be a read error. J is TRBJ2-2 and V is TRBV6-2 or TRBV6-3; possibly TRBD2 for D (6 bases). Germline V CDR1 and CDR2: MNHEY, SVGEGT. CDR3 length: 15 residues. CDR3 nucleotide sequence: TGTGCCAGCAGATTAGCGGTTACGAACACCGGGGAGCTGTTTTTC. It is translated as CASRLAVTNTGELFF.

This clonotype was counted many times. This rearrangement joins TRBV5-4 to TRBJ2-1; 8 bases are shared with TRBD2. This CDR3 spans 16 amino acids. Looked up from germline, CDR1 is SGHNT and CDR2 is YYREEE (reference sequence). V dropped 3 bases and J dropped 5; count of bases not matched to a gene: 10. The CDR3: CASSSEPGTRHNEQFF. Here the CDR3 DNA reads TGTGCCAGCAGCTCGGAACCCGGGACTAGACACAATGAGCAGTTCTTC.